The 3 T cell receptor beta chains presented below share a single source sample, sequenced in a study of post-analysis software for immune sequencing data. Findings of the study overall: TRBV5-6, TRBV5-1 and TRBV20-1 belonged to a set of roughly 5 TRBV segments that were more frequent in patients than controls.

Unique molecular identifiers tagged the TCR beta cDNA libraries. TCRdb ran MiXCR on the PCR reads and lists one entry per CDR3 protein. This sample carries around 500,000 distinct CDR3 sequences, roughly 34% of them seen once, and the ten largest clones take about 6%. What these receptors recognize is not known. Sequencing was performed on blood. The receptors stem from a girl aged 2-17 years with multiple sclerosis.

The chain combines TRBV6-5 with TRBJ2-6; D is unresolved. The V end was cut by 6 bases, the J end by 4 bases, with 16 bases between. Germline V lookup: CDR1 MNHEY, CDR2 SVGAGI. The CDR3 covers 16 residues. CDR3 region: CASRRESVAGANVLTF. The CDR3 bases are TGTGCCAGCAGACGAGAGAGTGTGGCCGGGGCCAACGTCCTGACTTTC.

Remarks on this clonotype: The junction and the germline gene differ at one end; a read error may be behind it. The V and J genes are TRBV5-1 and TRBJ2-3; 14 bases agree with TRBD2. The CDR3 length is 17 residues. Per germline, CDR1 SGHRS and CDR2 YFSETQ. CDR3 loop: CASSSGTSGGPLYTRYF. CDR3 bases: TGCGCCAGCAGCTCAGGGACTAGCGGGGGACCCCTTTATACGCGGTATTTT.

This clonotype was seen a few times. This CDR3 is CASSYTASGTGELFF. In nucleotides, the CDR3 is TGTGCCAGCAGTTACACGGCCTCGGGAACCGGGGAGCTGTTTTTT. The J gene is TRBJ2-2, the V gene TRBV6-6; D might be TRBD2 (5 bases). CDR3 length equals 15 residues. Germline values: CDR1 MNHNY, CDR2 SVGAGI (reference sequence). V lost 2 bases to trimming and J lost 5 bases, with 12 bases between them.